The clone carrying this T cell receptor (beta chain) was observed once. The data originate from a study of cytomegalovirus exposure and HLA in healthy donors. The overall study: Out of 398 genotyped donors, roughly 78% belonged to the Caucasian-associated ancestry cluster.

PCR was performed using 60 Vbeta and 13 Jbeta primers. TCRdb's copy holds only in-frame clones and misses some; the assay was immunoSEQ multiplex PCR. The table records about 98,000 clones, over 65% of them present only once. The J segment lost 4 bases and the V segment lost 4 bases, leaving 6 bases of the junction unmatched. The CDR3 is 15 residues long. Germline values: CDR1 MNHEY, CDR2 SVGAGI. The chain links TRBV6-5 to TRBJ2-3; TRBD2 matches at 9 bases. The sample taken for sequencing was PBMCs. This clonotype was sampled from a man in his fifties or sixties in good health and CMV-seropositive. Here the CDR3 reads CASSSQRGASDTQYF. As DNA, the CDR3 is TGTGCCAGCAGTTCTCAGCGGGGGGCTTCAGATACGCAGTATTTT.